A single sample gave rise to the 14 T cell receptor beta chains below, sequenced in a study of blood T cell repertoires in COVID-19. Sequenced by immunoSEQ multiplex PCR; TCRdb stores in-frame clones only, minus some. This table has about 440,000 clones, around 90% appearing once. Sequencing was done on a sample of PBMCs or T cells enriched from blood (not recorded which). The receptors stem from a man between 18 and 35 years old who had recovered from COVID-19.

The J gene is TRBJ1-3, the V gene TRBV7-8; 10 bases map to TRBD1. V lost 3 bases to trimming and J lost 4 bases; unmatched junction nucleotides: 9. CDR3 size: 17 residues. Germline V gene data show CDR1 as SGHVS and CDR2 as FQNEAQ. CDR3 sequence reads: CASSFTGTGVSGNTIYF. Here the CDR3 DNA reads TGTGCCAGCAGCTTTACCGGGACAGGGGTGTCGGGAAACACCATATATTTT.

The chain links TRBV19 to TRBJ1-1, with D possibly matching TRBD1 (6 bases). In germline, CDR1 is LNHDA, CDR2 SQIVND (reference sequence). V shed 7 bases and J shed 4 bases, with 19 bases lying between them. The CDR3 consists of 15 residues. The CDR3 loop reads CASTPLLQGSTEAFF. The CDR3 nucleotides read TGTGCCAGTACCCCCCTCCTACAGGGTAGCACTGAAGCTTTCTTT. Combining the CDR3 with reference TRBV19 and TRBJ1-1 gives the whole variable domain DGGITQSPKYLFRKEGQNVTLSCEQNLNHDAMYWYRQDPGQGLRLIYYSQIVNDFQKGDIAEGYSVSREKKESFPLTVTSAQKNPTAFYLCASTPLLQGSTEAFFGQGTRLTVV.

V is TRBV27 and J is TRBJ1-1; D possibly corresponds to TRBD1 (5 bases). CDR3 size: 16 residues. V was pared by 2 bases and J by 1 base, with 14 bases between. Germline-derived CDR1 and CDR2 are MNHEY and SMNVEV (reference sequence). The CDR3 sequence: CASSLTPARANTEAFF. The CDR3 nucleotides are TGTGCCAGCAGTTTAACACCCGCCAGGGCGAACACTGAAGCTTTCTTT.

J is TRBJ1-5 and V is TRBV21-1; TRBD1 is taken as the D call from the table, unchecked against the DNA. TRBV21-1 is a known pseudogene. This CDR3 is built from 14 residues. The CDR3 region is CASSRRQSNQPQHF. The CDR3 bases are TGTGCCAGCAGCAGAAGACAGAGCAATCAGCCCCAGCATTTT.

This chain joins TRBV2 and TRBJ1-4, with 9 positions matching TRBD1. Germline lookup yields CDR1 SNHLY and CDR2 FYNNEI. The trim removed 5 bases at V and 16 bases at J, leaving 14 bases unmatched. The CDR3 loop spans 14 amino acids. Here the CDR3 DNA reads TGTGCCAGCAGTCTCCCGGGACAGGGCCCGCAAAGGTTTTTT. Translated: CASSLPGQGPQRFF.

V and J are TRBV6-4 and TRBJ2-7; 9 bases align to TRBD1. The junction had 18 bases not matched to a gene; V was cut back by 6 bases and J by 0 bases. CDR3 length: 19 residues. The germline CDR1 and CDR2 sequences are MRHNA and SNTAGT. The CDR3 DNA reads TGTGCCAGCAGGCTTTACCAACAGGGGGCCGTCGCCAGCTCCTACGAGCAGTACTTC. Encoded protein: CASRLYQQGAVASSYEQYF.

The rearrangement links TRBV7-9 to TRBJ1-1; D perhaps matches TRBD1 (6 bases). The CDR3 length is 13 residues. Germline V CDR1 and CDR2: SEHNR, FQNEAQ (reference sequence). The V end was cut by 6 bases, the J end by 7 bases, with 15 bases between. CDR3 nucleotide sequence: TGTGCCAGCAGACTTACAGGGCCCAGTGAAGCTTTCTTT. As protein: CASRLTGPSEAFF.

The rearrangement uses TRBV5-1 and TRBJ1-5; tentative D call: TRBD1 (6 bases). Germline CDR1 is SGHRS and CDR2 is YFSETQ. V dropped 0 bases and J dropped 2 bases, with 12 bases sitting between them. The CDR3 spans 16 residues. In DNA form, the CDR3 reads TGCGCCAGCAGCTTGGGGGACAAAAGTGGCAATCAGCCCCAGCATTTT. Protein product: CASSLGDKSGNQPQHF. Looking up the rest from reference TRBV5-1 and TRBJ1-5 gives the full variable domain: KAGVTQTPRYLIKTRGQQVTLSCSPISGHRSVSWYQQTPGQGLQFLFEYFSETQRNKGNFPGRFSGRQFSNSRSEMNVSTLELGDSALYLCASSLGDKSGNQPQHFGDGTRLSIL.

The rearrangement joins TRBV7-3 to TRBJ1-1; tentatively, D is TRBD1 (5 bases). Germline-derived CDR1 and CDR2 are SGHTA and FQGTGA. V lost 2 bases to trimming and J lost 1 base, with 8 bases between them. The CDR3 contains 14 residues. DNA for the CDR3: TGTGCCAGCAGCTTAGACAGAGAGAACACTGAAGCTTTCTTT. Translation gives CASSLDRENTEAFF.

This rearrangement joins TRBV3-1 (or the pseudogene TRBV3-2) to TRBJ2-1, with D perhaps matching TRBD1 (5 bases). Germline CDR1 reads LGHDT; CDR2 reads YNNKEL (reference sequence). The CDR3 length is 17 residues. V shed 3 bases and J shed 4 bases, with 19 bases lying between them. CDR3 coding DNA: TGTGCCAGCAGCCAGAAAACAGGCCCTCGATTTTACAATGAGCAGTTCTTC. It encodes CASSQKTGPRFYNEQFF.

V usage is TRBV2 and J usage is TRBJ1-3; D unclear. V gave up 6 bases and J gave up 10 bases, with 10 bases separating them. The CDR3 length is 11 residues. Looked up from germline, CDR1 is SNHLY and CDR2 is FYNNEI. The chain's CDR3 is CASSQSTTIYF. The CDR3 DNA follows: TGTGCCAGCAGCCAGTCAACGACCATATATTTT.

This chain uses TRBV10-2 with TRBJ1-2; 8 positions match TRBD1. The junction had 4 bases not matched to a gene; V was cut back by 5 bases and J by 2 bases. The CDR3 runs 14 residues. The germline V gene encodes CDR1 WSHSY and CDR2 SAAADI. CDR3 in amino acids: CASSPDRDNYGYTF. CDR3 nucleotides: TGCGCCAGCAGTCCGGACAGGGACAACTATGGCTACACCTTC.

With regard to this clone: The identical CDR3 is also encoded by other nucleotide sequences in the sample. The chain couples TRBV28 to TRBJ1-5; 8 positions agree with TRBD1. CDR1 is MDHEN, CDR2 SYDVKM, per germline. The CDR3 spans 14 residues. Trimming took 6 bases from V and 7 from J; bases not matched to a gene: 8. CDR3 residues: CASSLDRGGQPQHF. The CDR3 DNA sequence: TGTGCCAGCAGCCTCGACAGGGGAGGCCAGCCCCAGCATTTT. Together with reference TRBV28 and TRBJ1-5, the CDR3 gives the full variable domain: DVKVTQSSRYLVKRTGEKVFLECVQDMDHENMFWYRQDPGLGLRLIYFSYDVKMKEKGDIPEGYSVSREKKERFSLILESASTNQTSMYLCASSLDRGGQPQHFGDGTRLSIL.

This chain links TRBV27 with TRBJ2-2, with 9 bases matching TRBD1. CDR3 length: 18 amino acids. The germline CDR1 and CDR2 sequences are MNHEY and SMNVEV (reference sequence). The V and J ends lost 0 bases and 3 bases, in that order; junction bases with no gene match: 8. CDR3 residues: CASSLSPPTGGDTGELFF. For the CDR3, the DNA is TGTGCCAGCAGTTTATCTCCACCGACAGGGGGAGACACCGGGGAGCTGTTTTTT.